This T cell receptor (beta chain) was retrieved from a study of human T cells and chemical hapten exposure. MiXCR, run by TCRdb on the RACE reads, gives a single entry per CDR3 protein. The sample has tens of thousands of distinct CDR3 sequences, 9.6% seen once. This CDR3 spans 16 amino acids. V lost 5 bases to trimming and J lost 2 bases; unmatched junction nucleotides: 10. Germline V gene data show CDR1 as DFQATT and CDR2 as SNEGSKA (reference sequence). Time point denoted: patch test 2, 6 weeks after DPC sensitization. Treatment specified: therapeutic diphenylcyclopropenone sensitization with weekly scalp DPC. The authors extracted total RNA from unfractionated whole blood.

The chain joins TRBV20-1 to TRBJ2-7; 12 bases agree with TRBD1. The origin of this receptor is a woman aged 25 to 45 with alopecia areata. Some clones in this sample may be carry-over from other donors' samples. The material was whole blood, obtained in connection with sensitization to the hapten diphenylcyclopropenone (DPC). The CDR3 here is CSAEGTGGKDPYEQYF. The CDR3 coding sequence is TGCAGTGCTGAAGGGACAGGGGGCAAAGATCCCTACGAGCAGTACTTC.